The 18 T cell receptor beta chains reported below all come from one sample, sequenced in a study of cytomegalovirus exposure and HLA in healthy donors. The PCR ran on 60 Vbeta and 13 Jbeta primers. The repertoire was sequenced with immunoSEQ multiplex PCR; TCRdb's copy has only in-frame clones and lacks some. The sample shows over 75,000 clones, around 74% of them seen only once. Material: PBMCs. The receptors stem from a man aged 40-50 years in good health and CMV-seropositive.

The chain carries TRBV18 and TRBJ2-5, with D maybe TRBD1 (5 bases). CDR3 size: 14 residues. Trimming pared 3 bases from V and 5 bases from J, leaving 13 bases between. The germline V gene has CDR1 KGHSH and CDR2 LQKENI. The DNA for the CDR3 is TGTGCCAGCTCACCCAGGGCCAACGGGGAGACCCAGTACTTC. Translating it yields CASSPRANGETQYF.

This chain links TRBV19 with TRBJ1-1; TRBD1 agrees at 7 bases. Per the germline V gene, CDR1 is LNHDA and CDR2 is SQIVND (reference sequence). The junction had 8 bases not matched to a gene; V was cut back by 6 bases and J by 4 bases. CDR3 length: 14 amino acids. The CDR3 DNA reads TGTGCCAGTAGCCTACCGGGACAGTCCACTGAAGCTTTCTTT. Protein product: CASSLPGQSTEAFF.

J is TRBJ2-3 and V is TRBV6-5; no firm D call. V dropped 2 bases and J dropped 8 bases, with 11 bases sitting between them. CDR1 and CDR2 from the germline V gene are MNHEY and SVGAGI. The CDR3 has 13 residues. The CDR3 here is CASSYERGATQYF. The CDR3 nucleotides are TGTGCCAGCAGTTACGAGCGCGGCGCTACGCAGTATTTT.

This clone has just a few counts. The chain employs TRBV13 and TRBJ2-3, with 7 bases lining up with TRBD2. The CDR3 loop spans 14 amino acids. The germline V gene encodes CDR1 PRHDT and CDR2 FYEKMQ (reference sequence). J lost 1 base, V lost 5 bases, and 3 bases had no gene match. Written as DNA, the CDR3 is TGTGCCAGCAGCCACAGCGGGGGCACAGATACGCAGTATTTT. This translates into CASSHSGGTDTQYF.

The rearrangement uses TRBV28 and TRBJ2-7, with 13 positions matching TRBD2. The J segment lost 4 bases and the V segment lost 8 bases, leaving 2 bases of the junction unmatched. This CDR3 is built from 13 residues. Germline-derived CDR1 and CDR2 are MDHEN and SYDVKM. The CDR3 bases are TGTGCCAGCCGGACTAGCGGGAGTTACGAGCAGTACTTC. Translating it yields CASRTSGSYEQYF.

The chain uses TRBV10-3 and TRBJ2-7; 7 bases line up with TRBD2. Germline assignment: CDR1 ENHRY and CDR2 SYGVKD. The length of the CDR3 is 13 residues. V shed 7 bases and J 3 bases; nucleotides not matched to a gene: 6. CDR3 nucleotide sequence: TGTGCCATCACGGCGGGAGCCTACTACGAGCAGTACTTC. It translates to CAITAGAYYEQYF.

The gene calls are TRBV9 and TRBJ2-3; 8 bases map to TRBD2. Germline V CDR1 and CDR2: SGDLS, YYNGEE. The length of the CDR3 is 16 residues. Losses at the gene ends were 0 bases for V and 4 bases for J; bases not matched to a gene: 7. CDR3 coding DNA: TGTGCCAGCAGCGTAGGTCCCCGGGGGGGGGCAGATACGCAGTATTTT. The encoded protein is CASSVGPRGGADTQYF.

The rearrangement uses TRBV11-3 and TRBJ1-6; D is uncertain. There are 12 residues in the CDR3. Trimming cost V 1 base and J 12 bases, with 7 bases left between them. Germline V gene lookup returns CDR1 SGHNT and CDR2 YENEEA. The CDR3 region has the DNA TGTGCCAGCAGCTTAGGACGAGGACCCCTCCACTTT. Translated, it gives CASSLGRGPLHF.

The J gene is TRBJ2-1, the V gene TRBV4-3; 7 nucleotides match TRBD2. J gave up 3 bases and V 3 bases, and 5 bases lay outside the gene matches. The CDR3 spans 15 residues. Germline CDR1 LGHNA, CDR2 YSLEER. The CDR3 loop is CASSQGPSGYNEQFF. The CDR3 DNA reads TGCGCCAGCAGCCAGGGGCCTAGCGGCTACAATGAGCAGTTCTTC.

The rearrangement links TRBV28 to TRBJ1-6; D might be TRBD1 (6 bases). Trimming stripped 4 bases from V and 3 bases from J, with 10 bases between. CDR3 size: 15 residues. CDR1 and CDR2 from the germline V gene are MDHEN and SYDVKM. CDR3 nucleotide sequence: TGTGCCAGCAGTTCACAGGGCCTCTATAATTCACCCCTCCACTTT. Amino acids: CASSSQGLYNSPLHF.

Turning to this clone: One end of the junction is discordant with germline, which a read error may explain. V gene TRBV7-9 combines with J gene TRBJ1-2; 10 bases agree with TRBD1. The CDR3 consists of 16 residues. From germline, CDR1 is SEHNR and CDR2 FQNEAQ (reference sequence). Here the CDR3 DNA reads TGTTCCAGCAGCTCCCGTGACAGGGGGCGCCGGTATGGCTACACCTTC. Translated: CSSSSRDRGRRYGYTF.

This clone was counted only a few times. V gene TRBV4-3 combines with J gene TRBJ2-1; 10 bases are a match to TRBD2. The CDR3 is 15 amino acids. V shed 1 base and J 6 bases; nucleotides not matched to a gene: 3. Looked up from germline, CDR1 is LGHNA and CDR2 is YSLEER. The CDR3 protein is CASSQGAGGINEQFF. DNA of the CDR3: TGCGCCAGCAGCCAAGGAGCGGGAGGGATCAATGAGCAGTTCTTC.

The J gene is TRBJ2-2, the V gene TRBV11-1; tentative D call: TRBD2 (5 bases). Germline V gene data show CDR1 as SGHAT and CDR2 as FQDESV (reference sequence). The CDR3 covers 15 residues. V lost 2 bases to trimming and J lost 5 bases, with 12 bases between them. The CDR3: CASSLNPGSTGELFF. The CDR3 bases are TGTGCCAGCAGCTTAAATCCGGGGTCGACCGGGGAGCTGTTTTTT.

This clone was seen a single time. The chain has TRBV9 and TRBJ2-2, with TRBD1 matching 8 bases. This CDR3 contains 14 residues. V lost 5 bases, J lost 6 bases, and 6 bases stayed unmatched. Germline CDR1 SGDLS, CDR2 YYNGEE. The CDR3 here is CASSLGQGAGELFF. CDR3 DNA: TGTGCCAGCAGTCTTGGACAGGGTGCCGGGGAGCTGTTTTTT.

The V call is TRBV2, the J call TRBJ1-4; a possible D gene is TRBD1 (5 bases). The CDR3 extends over 13 amino acids. V was pared by 6 bases and J by 6 bases, with 11 bases between. In germline, CDR1 is SNHLY, CDR2 FYNNEI. The CDR3 DNA follows: TGTGCCAGCAGGACAGCGGGGCATGAAAAACTGTTTTTT. Protein sequence: CASRTAGHEKLFF.

The chain is built from TRBV28 and TRBJ2-5; perhaps TRBD1 as D (6 bases). Germline assignment: CDR1 MDHEN and CDR2 SYDVKM. V was trimmed by 1 base and J by 3 bases, leaving 12 bases between them. The CDR3 runs to 15 residues. The CDR3 sequence is CASSLLVGQKETQYF. The CDR3, as DNA: TGTGCCAGCAGTTTATTGGTCGGACAGAAAGAGACCCAGTACTTC. Filled out from reference TRBV28 and TRBJ2-5, the complete variable domain reads DVKVTQSSRYLVKRTGEKVFLECVQDMDHENMFWYRQDPGLGLRLIYFSYDVKMKEKGDIPEGYSVSREKKERFSLILESASTNQTSMYLCASSLLVGQKETQYFGPGTRLLVL.

Comments on this clone: The junction does not match germline at one end; this may be a read error. V usage is TRBV10-3 and J usage is TRBJ2-4; weak D call: TRBD1 (6 bases). CDR1 and CDR2 (germline): ENHRY, SYGVKD. The CDR3 is made up of 13 amino acids. For the CDR3, the DNA is TGTGCCATCAGTGACAGGGGAAAAATCATTCAGTACTTC. Its translation is CAISDRGKIIQYF.

The J gene is TRBJ2-5, the V gene TRBV9; the D is unclear. CDR1 SGDLS and CDR2 YYNGEE come from the germline V gene. Trimming removed 4 bases from V and 5 bases from J, with 9 bases in between. The CDR3 consists of 12 residues. The CDR3 loop is CASSFPRETQYF. As DNA, the CDR3 is TGTGCCAGCAGCTTTCCTCGGGAGACCCAGTACTTC.